This T cell receptor (beta chain) emerged from a study of early T cells in non-severe SARS-CoV-2 infection. Across the whole study: Sequencing input comprised bulk RNA from unsorted whole blood; chain pairing was not available. General observations from the study: The study's VDJdb matching favored anti-spike CD8 responses and missed private and CD4 specificities.

About this clonotype itself: Its antigen is unidentified.

The V end lost 6 bases, the J end lost 8 bases, and 14 bases lay between the germline ends. This CDR3 spans 13 amino acids. Per the germline V gene, CDR1 is LGHNA and CDR2 is YSLEER. Unique molecular identifiers were affixed to single, distinct cDNA molecules. TCRdb ran MiXCR on the 5' RACE reads and lists one entry per CDR3 protein. Among 66,000 or so distinct CDR3 sequences listed, about 13% were seen once. The TCR sequence derives from an adult who was a healthcare worker with PCR-confirmed SARS-CoV-2 infection or an uninfected control (not recorded which). The chain has TRBV4-3 and TRBJ2-1, with D possibly being TRBD2 (5 bases). The sequencing sample was made of whole blood. The CDR3 loop is CASRELERDEQFF. The CDR3 DNA follows: TGCGCCAGCAGAGAGCTGGAGAGGGATGAGCAGTTCTTC.